These 27 T cell receptor beta chains came from one sample sequenced in a study of control samples from healthy donors and cancer patients. Assay used: immunoSEQ multiplex PCR; TCRdb lists only in-frame clones, some missing. The table lists about 130,000 clones, 85% to 90% of them singletons. Material for sequencing was PBMCs. These receptors all come from a man aged 45 to 65 with head and neck cancer.

CDR3 in amino acids: CASSIHTGTGNSPLHF. The CDR3 DNA reads as TGTGCCAGTAGTATCCACACCGGGACCGGGAATTCACCCCTCCACTTT. The rearrangement joins TRBV19 to TRBJ1-6; D might be TRBD1 (5 bases). V was cut by 3 bases and J by 7 bases, with 16 bases left in between. Germline V CDR1 and CDR2: LNHDA, SQIVND (reference sequence). CDR3 size: 16 residues.

The chain links TRBV6-5 to TRBJ1-2; D ambiguous. The CDR3 has 16 amino acids. The germline gives CDR1 MNHEY, CDR2 SVGAGI. V lost 1 base, J lost 3 bases, and 15 bases lay in between. The CDR3 here is CASSYLSGITDYGYTF. CDR3 bases: TGTGCCAGCAGTTACTTGAGCGGAATCACGGACTATGGCTACACCTTC.

V and J are TRBV2 and TRBJ1-3; D call uncertain. The ends were cut back, 5 bases at V and 2 bases at J, with 1 base in the middle. Germline lookup yields CDR1 SNHLY and CDR2 FYNNEI. CDR3 length equals 11 residues. The CDR3 nucleotides are TGTGCCAGCAGTACTGGAAACACCATATATTTT. This gives the protein CASSTGNTIYF.

This clone is a singleton in its sample. The chain employs TRBV25-1 and TRBJ1-6; unclear D gene. V dropped 4 bases and J dropped 7 bases, with 17 bases sitting between them. The CDR3 length is 16 residues. Germline V CDR1 and CDR2: MGHDK, SYGVNS. The CDR3 loop is CASSGKGASINSPLHF. The CDR3 DNA sequence: TGTGCCAGCAGTGGAAAGGGAGCTAGTATAAATTCACCCCTCCACTTT.

Only one count was recorded for this clone. The chain carries TRBV5-4 and TRBJ2-7, with no clear D. The germline V gene encodes CDR1 SGHNT and CDR2 YYREEE (reference sequence). Trimming removed 0 bases from V and 0 bases from J, with 4 bases in between. CDR3 length: 13 residues. Here the CDR3 reads CASSLENSYEQYF. CDR3 sequence (DNA): TGTGCCAGCAGCTTGGAGAACTCCTACGAGCAGTACTTC.

The rearrangement links TRBV6-6 to TRBJ2-1; either TRBD1 or TRBD2 may supply D (5 bases each). CDR1 is MNHNY and CDR2 is SVGAGI in the germline V gene (reference sequence). The V and J ends lost 6 bases and 9 bases respectively, with 18 bases between them. The CDR3 extends over 14 amino acids. In nucleotides, the CDR3 is TGTGCCAGCAGCAACCCGCCGGGGCTAGGTGAGCAGTTCTTC. This sequence encodes CASSNPPGLGEQFF.

V usage is TRBV10-3 and J usage is TRBJ2-1, with 10 bases matching TRBD2. From germline, CDR1 is ENHRY and CDR2 SYGVKD. V shed 3 bases and J 5 bases; nucleotides not matched to a gene: 10. The CDR3 contains 17 residues. The CDR3 spells CAISDSTGAGGNNEQFF. As DNA, the CDR3 is TGTGCCATCAGTGACTCGACCGGAGCGGGGGGGAACAATGAGCAGTTCTTC.

The rearrangement joins TRBV9 to TRBJ1-1; no clear D gene. With 4 bases removed from V and 3 bases from J, the gap between germline ends came to 16 bases. The CDR3 sequence is 15 residues long. Germline CDR1 is SGDLS and CDR2 is YYNGEE. CDR3 residues: CASSPRKGMDTEAFF. The CDR3 DNA follows: TGTGCCAGCAGCCCCCGGAAAGGAATGGACACTGAAGCTTTCTTT.

The gene calls are TRBV30 and TRBJ2-7; D uncertain. Trimming took off 2 bases at V and 0 bases at J, with 5 bases between the two ends. The length of the CDR3 is 12 residues. In germline, CDR1 is GTSNPN, CDR2 SVGIG (reference sequence). The CDR3: CAWSHSSYEQYF. In nucleotides, the CDR3 is TGTGCCTGGAGTCACAGCTCCTACGAGCAGTACTTC.

The V call is TRBV29-1, the J call TRBJ2-7; D is perhaps TRBD2 (6 bases). This CDR3 is 11 amino acids long. Trimming took off 6 bases at V and 3 bases at J, with 9 bases between the two ends. CDR1 SQVTM and CDR2 ANQGSEA come from the germline V gene. The CDR3 DNA follows: TGCAGCGTGAGGGACTTCTACGAGCAGTACTTC. Translated, it gives CSVRDFYEQYF.

The CDR3 sequence is CASSPLTSNEQFF. The CDR3 bases are TGTGCCAGCAGTCCCCTGACTAGTAATGAGCAGTTCTTC. V gene TRBV6-5 combines with J gene TRBJ2-1; possibly TRBD2 for D (6 bases). The CDR3 contains 13 residues. The V gene's germline CDR1 is MNHEY and CDR2 SVGAGI. Deletions cut 5 bases from V and 7 bases from J, with 12 bases between.

The rearrangement uses TRBV28 and TRBJ1-5; 7 bases map to TRBD1. Losses at the gene ends were 5 bases for V and 4 bases for J; bases not matched to a gene: 8. This CDR3 comprises 15 residues. Germline values: CDR1 MDHEN, CDR2 SYDVKM. Written as DNA, the CDR3 is TGTGCCAGCAGTCTCTTCGGGACAGAAAATCAGCCCCAGCATTTT. Its translation is CASSLFGTENQPQHF. The whole variable domain, filled in from reference TRBV28 and TRBJ1-5, reads DVKVTQSSRYLVKRTGEKVFLECVQDMDHENMFWYRQDPGLGLRLIYFSYDVKMKEKGDIPEGYSVSREKKERFSLILESASTNQTSMYLCASSLFGTENQPQHFGDGTRLSIL.

The chain is built from TRBV6-1 and TRBJ1-5; no clear D gene. This CDR3 contains 13 residues. The V end lost 1 base, the J end lost 7 bases, and 8 bases lay between the germline ends. Germline V gives CDR1 MNHNS, CDR2 SASEGT. CDR3 region: CASSEGAMQPQHF. In nucleotides, the CDR3 is TGTGCCAGCAGTGAAGGGGCTATGCAGCCCCAGCATTTT.

This clone was seen once. The chain couples TRBV29-1 to TRBJ2-1, with 7 positions matching TRBD1. Germline V gene lookup returns CDR1 SQVTM and CDR2 ANQGSEA. After removal of 4 bases from V and 7 bases from J, the junction contained 7 bases not matched to a gene. The CDR3 runs to 13 residues. CDR3 in amino acids: CSVGRQGENEQFF. CDR3 DNA sequence: TGCAGCGTTGGCCGACAGGGTGAAAATGAGCAGTTCTTC.

The rearrangement joins TRBV30 to TRBJ1-3; TRBD1 is a possible D gene (5 bases). The CDR3 has 15 residues. Germline CDR1 is GTSNPN and CDR2 is SVGIG (reference sequence). V shed 4 bases and J shed 1 base, with 14 bases lying between them. CDR3 nucleotide sequence: TGTGCCTGGACCCCCCCCGGGGCATCTGGAAACACCATATATTTT. It is translated as CAWTPPGASGNTIYF.

The V gene is TRBV19, the J gene TRBJ2-7; 7 bases are shared with TRBD1. The V and J ends lost 5 bases and 0 bases, in that order; junction bases with no gene match: 10. Per the germline V gene, CDR1 is LNHDA and CDR2 is SQIVND (reference sequence). This CDR3 region has 16 residues. The CDR3 is CASSPWDRQPSYEQYF. CDR3 DNA: TGTGCCAGTAGTCCCTGGGACAGACAGCCCTCCTACGAGCAGTACTTC.

This clone was seen a single time. The J gene is TRBJ2-3, the V gene TRBV3-1 (or the pseudogene TRBV3-2); either TRBD1 or TRBD2 may fit D (6 bases each). Trimming removed 2 bases from V and 9 bases from J, with 18 bases in between. Germline V gene sequence: CDR1 LGHDT, CDR2 YNNKEL (reference sequence). The CDR3 extends over 15 amino acids. The CDR3 bases are TGTGCCAGCAGCCAATCATGGGGGGCACAAGGAACGCAGTATTTT. Amino acids: CASSQSWGAQGTQYF.

On this clone: Mismatch with germline at one junction end may stem from a read error. This chain uses TRBV2 with TRBJ1-6, with 9 bases fitting TRBD1. The germline gives CDR1 SNHLY, CDR2 FYNNEI. This CDR3 is 14 amino acids long. The CDR3 region has the DNA TGTGCCAGCGTCCGGGACAGGGATAACTCACCCCTCCACTTT. It specifies CASVRDRDNSPLHF.

This clone was picked up one time. This chain joins TRBV6-6 and TRBJ1-5; D perhaps matches TRBD1 (5 bases). Germline V lookup: CDR1 MNHNY, CDR2 SVGAGI (reference sequence). The V and J ends lost 6 bases and 6 bases respectively, with 15 bases between them. CDR3 size: 14 residues. CDR3: CASSWGREVQPQHF. CDR3 DNA: TGTGCCAGCAGCTGGGGCAGGGAAGTTCAGCCCCAGCATTTT.

This chain links TRBV25-1 with TRBJ1-1, with 9 nucleotides matching TRBD1. CDR1 is MGHDK and CDR2 is SYGVNS in the germline V gene. The length of the CDR3 is 16 residues. V was pared by 6 bases and J by 0 bases, with 8 bases of the junction left unmatched. The CDR3 region is CASRPGTGTMNTEAFF. CDR3 bases: TGTGCCAGCAGGCCCGGGACAGGGACAATGAACACTGAAGCTTTCTTT.

The chain has TRBV6-1 and TRBJ1-2; no definite D call. Germline CDR1 is MNHNS and CDR2 is SASEGT. Deletions cut 3 bases from V and 5 bases from J, with 10 bases between. There are 13 residues in the CDR3. The CDR3 reads CASSDHLGYGYTF. CDR3 DNA sequence: TGTGCCAGCAGTGACCACCTGGGATATGGCTACACCTTC.

The chain carries TRBV11-2 and TRBJ2-7; no firm D call. Per germline, CDR1 SGHAT and CDR2 FQNNGV. V was shortened by 6 bases and J by 4 bases, with 10 bases between the two germline ends. CDR3 length equals 12 residues. Here the CDR3 DNA reads TGTGCCAGCAGTTCGGACCGGTACGAGCAGTACTTC. This translates into CASSSDRYEQYF.

V usage is TRBV4-1 and J usage is TRBJ1-1; D may be TRBD1 (5 bases). Looked up from germline, CDR1 is MGHRA and CDR2 is YSYEKL. This CDR3 has 16 residues. Trimming took 0 bases from V and 6 from J, leaving 17 bases between them. CDR3 in amino acids: CASSQDSAPGRAEAFF. CDR3 nucleotides: TGCGCCAGCAGCCAAGATTCGGCCCCGGGGCGCGCTGAAGCTTTCTTT.

The CDR3 DNA follows: TGTGCCAGCAGCTTAGTTAGAACGGATGGCTACACCTTC. Its protein is CASSLVRTDGYTF. V is TRBV7-9 and J is TRBJ1-2; D remains ambiguous. The CDR3 spans 13 residues. From germline, CDR1 is SEHNR and CDR2 FQNEAQ (reference sequence). V lost 1 base to trimming and J lost 6 bases, with 9 bases between them.

This clone was seen a few times. V usage is TRBV5-4 and J usage is TRBJ1-6; the D gene is possibly TRBD1 (5 bases). CDR1 SGHNT and CDR2 YYREEE come from the germline V gene (reference sequence). The CDR3 is made up of 13 amino acids. V lost 0 bases and J lost 12, with 10 bases in between. As DNA, the CDR3 is TGTGCCAGCAGCTTGGAGGAGGGGTTACCCCTCCACTTT. Translated, it gives CASSLEEGLPLHF.

This chain links TRBV19 with TRBJ1-5; D perhaps matches TRBD1 (6 bases). V was trimmed by 0 bases and J by 5 bases, leaving 11 bases between them. Germline lookup yields CDR1 LNHDA and CDR2 SQIVND (reference sequence). The CDR3 runs to 15 residues. CDR3 in amino acids: CASSIEWGGDQPQHF. The CDR3 DNA is TGTGCCAGTAGTATAGAATGGGGGGGCGATCAGCCCCAGCATTTT.

This clone occurred a few times. This chain joins TRBV7-3 and TRBJ2-1; possible D gene TRBD1, 6 bases. The germline V gene has CDR1 SGHTA and CDR2 FQGTGA. Trimming took off 5 bases at V and 6 bases at J, with 8 bases between the two ends. CDR3 length equals 12 residues. CDR3 sequence (DNA): TGTGCCAGCAGCCTACAGGGCAATGAGCAGTTCTTC. Translated: CASSLQGNEQFF.